What follows are 16 T cell receptor beta chains derived from one specimen sequenced in a study of cytomegalovirus exposure and HLA in healthy donors. This PCR relied on a set of 60 Vbeta primers and 13 Jbeta primers. TCRdb's copy holds only in-frame clones and misses some; the assay was immunoSEQ multiplex PCR. Among under 150,000 clones listed, less than 85% were seen once. Sequencing was carried out using PBMCs. The receptors come from a woman aged 45-60 years in good health and CMV-seropositive.

This clone was observed a handful of times. The CDR3 spells CASSLIVDRDGGELFF. The CDR3, as DNA: TGTGCCAGCAGCTTGATCGTGGACAGGGATGGCGGGGAGCTGTTTTTT. The chain has TRBV5-4 and TRBJ2-2, with 8 bases aligning to TRBD1. The ends lost 1 base at V and 7 bases at J; junction bases unmatched: 9. Per the germline V gene, CDR1 is SGHNT and CDR2 is YYREEE (reference sequence). This CDR3 contains 16 residues.

The chain employs TRBV27 and TRBJ1-5; 10 positions agree with TRBD1. The CDR3 sequence is 18 residues long. Per germline, CDR1 MNHEY and CDR2 SMNVEV (reference sequence). The V and J ends lost 6 bases and 1 base, in that order; junction bases with no gene match: 12. The CDR3: CASRPGQGLPGSNQPQHF. As DNA, the CDR3 is TGTGCCAGCAGGCCGGGACAGGGGCTGCCAGGGAGCAATCAGCCCCAGCATTTT.

This sequence joins TRBV9 and TRBJ1-6, with D tentatively TRBD1 (5 bases). Trimming took off 2 bases at V and 10 bases at J, with 13 bases between the two ends. Germline V gives CDR1 SGDLS, CDR2 YYNGEE. This CDR3 is built from 14 residues. CDR3 nucleotides: TGTGCCAGCAGCGTGGGGGGAGAAGGATCACCCCTCCACTTT. Protein product: CASSVGGEGSPLHF.

V gene TRBV6-6 combines with J gene TRBJ2-5; tentative D call: TRBD2 (5 bases). V was pared by 8 bases and J by 3 bases, with 16 bases between. Germline V gene lookup returns CDR1 MNHNY and CDR2 SVGAGI (reference sequence). This CDR3 has 14 amino acids. CDR3 DNA: TGTGCCAGCGCCAGGCGGAGGCTAGAAGAGACCCAGTACTTC. Its translation is CASARRRLEETQYF.

Only one count was recorded for this clone. This sequence joins TRBV6-5 and TRBJ2-1, with D unclear. Germline CDR1 is MNHEY and CDR2 is SVGAGI. V was clipped by 5 bases and J by 6 bases, with 14 bases between them. The CDR3 consists of 14 residues. The CDR3 loop is CASSPLHTRNEQFF. In DNA, the CDR3 is TGTGCCAGCAGTCCCCTTCATACTCGCAATGAGCAGTTCTTC.

The V gene is TRBV19, the J gene TRBJ2-6; maybe TRBD1 (6 bases). V lost 6 bases, J lost 1 base, and 10 bases lay in between. The CDR3 totals 15 residues. From germline, CDR1 is LNHDA and CDR2 SQIVND (reference sequence). CDR3 sequence reads: CASRPRGSGANVLTF. CDR3 in DNA: TGTGCCAGTAGACCGAGGGGGTCTGGGGCCAACGTCCTGACTTTC.

The chain has TRBV9 and TRBJ2-2, with TRBD2 matching 8 bases. This CDR3 is 21 amino acids long. Germline CDR1 SGDLS, CDR2 YYNGEE. With 0 bases clipped from V and 4 bases from J, the junction kept 20 bases outside the gene matches. The CDR3 sequence is CASSVAGGPDFPNPGTGELFF. CDR3 nucleotide sequence: TGTGCCAGCAGCGTAGCGGGGGGGCCCGATTTTCCAAACCCCGGCACCGGGGAGCTGTTTTTT.

This clone was recorded once. V gene TRBV7-6 combines with J gene TRBJ2-1, with no clear D. Germline CDR1 reads SGHVS; CDR2 reads FNYEAQ. The CDR3 has 13 residues. Deletions cut 2 bases from V and 5 bases from J, with 7 bases between. In DNA form, the CDR3 reads TGTGCCAGCAGCTTAACCAGAAACAATGAGCAGTTCTTC. Its protein product is CASSLTRNNEQFF.

The chain is built from TRBV5-1 and TRBJ2-5, with a tentative D call TRBD2 (6 bases). With 4 bases removed from V and 5 bases from J, the gap between germline ends came to 15 bases. Germline V gene data show CDR1 as SGHRS and CDR2 as YFSETQ. The CDR3 has 14 residues. The CDR3 spells CASSGSGGWETQYF. The CDR3 region has the DNA TGCGCCAGCAGCGGTAGCGGAGGCTGGGAGACCCAGTACTTC.

The chain combines TRBV5-1 with TRBJ1-1; 11 bases agree with TRBD1. V shed 4 bases and J 4 bases; nucleotides not matched to a gene: 6. CDR1 SGHRS and CDR2 YFSETQ come from the germline V gene. The CDR3 consists of 15 residues. In DNA form, the CDR3 reads TGCGCCAGCAGCCAAGCCGGGACAGGGGGCACTGAAGCTTTCTTT. Protein product: CASSQAGTGGTEAFF.

J is TRBJ2-2 and V is TRBV6-6; maybe TRBD1 (5 bases). CDR1 and CDR2 (germline): MNHNY, SVGAGI (reference sequence). With 6 bases removed from V and 3 bases from J, the gap between germline ends came to 17 bases. The CDR3 length is 16 residues. CDR3 in DNA: TGTGCCAGCAGGAGTACCGACAGATACGACACCGGGGAGCTGTTTTTT. Protein sequence: CASRSTDRYDTGELFF.

The chain employs TRBV7-2 and TRBJ2-2; D is undetermined. Germline CDR1 reads SGHTA; CDR2 reads FQGNSA. CDR3 length equals 16 residues. V lost 1 base and J 1 base, leaving 10 bases between the germline ends. CDR3 sequence (DNA): TGTGCCAGCAGCTTAGAAAGTACTAAGAACACCGGGGAGCTGTTTTTT. Translation: CASSLESTKNTGELFF.

The sample holds one count of this clone. The rearrangement uses TRBV30 and TRBJ1-5; D remains unclear. The CDR3 is 13 residues long. Germline CDR1 reads GTSNPN; CDR2 reads SVGIG (reference sequence). The V gene lost 3 bases and the J gene lost 6 bases, with 12 bases spanning the gap. The CDR3: CAWRSTVSQPQHF. CDR3 bases: TGTGCCTGGAGATCCACAGTATCTCAGCCCCAGCATTTT.

The chain joins TRBV30 to TRBJ1-1; D not certain. The CDR3 consists of 13 residues. CDR1 is GTSNPN, CDR2 SVGIG, per germline (reference sequence). The germline V and J ends were trimmed by 4 bases and 1 base, with 10 bases remaining between them. CDR3 protein: CAWTIQTNTEAFF. CDR3 nucleotides: TGTGCCTGGACTATACAGACGAACACTGAAGCTTTCTTT. The variable domain in full, completed from reference TRBV30 and TRBJ1-1, reads SQTIHQWPATLVQPVGSPLSLECTVEGTSNPNLYWYRQAAGRGLQLLFYSVGIGQISSEVPQNLSASRPQDRQFILSSKKLLLSDSGFYLCAWTIQTNTEAFFGQGTRLTVV.

The chain is built from TRBV6-5 and TRBJ1-2; 11 nucleotides agree with TRBD1. The germline V gene encodes CDR1 MNHEY and CDR2 SVGAGI. The CDR3 has 16 amino acids. J gave up 8 bases and V 0 bases, and 8 bases lay outside the gene matches. This chain's CDR3 is CASSYSGTGGFRGYTF. CDR3 DNA: TGTGCCAGCAGTTACTCCGGGACAGGGGGTTTTAGGGGCTACACCTTC.

The chain couples TRBV11-2 to TRBJ1-3; D is unclear. The CDR3 runs 15 residues. Germline CDR1 reads SGHAT; CDR2 reads FQNNGV. V lost 2 bases and J 0 bases, leaving 8 bases between the germline ends. The CDR3 reads CASSLMASSGNTIYF. In DNA form, the CDR3 reads TGTGCCAGCAGCTTAATGGCTTCCTCTGGAAACACCATATATTTT.